The 14 T cell receptor beta chains below were found in one sample sequenced in a study of cytomegalovirus exposure and HLA in healthy donors. Both 60 Vbeta primers and 13 Jbeta primers went into the PCR. The protocol was immunoSEQ multiplex PCR, while the TCRdb copy is restricted to in-frame clones and leaves out a portion. The sample yields roughly 100,000 clones, 69% seen once. Sequenced input: PBMCs. Receptors were obtained from a man aged 30 to 45 in good health and CMV-seronegative.

A few counts support this clone. CDR3 region: CASSLRLAGSYEQYF. CDR3 bases: TGTGCCAGCAGCCTTCGACTAGCGGGTTCCTACGAGCAGTACTTC. The V gene is TRBV5-6, the J gene TRBJ2-7; 10 nucleotides align to TRBD2. From germline, CDR1 is SGHDT and CDR2 YYEEEE. J lost 1 base, V lost 4 bases, and 5 bases had no gene match. This CDR3 is built from 15 residues.

V usage is TRBV6-5 and J usage is TRBJ2-1; the match to TRBD2 covers 12 bases. This CDR3 is 14 amino acids long. Unmatched junction bases numbered 8, after V lost 10 bases and J lost 7 bases. Germline V gene data show CDR1 as MNHEY and CDR2 as SVGAGI. CDR3 bases: TGTGCCACCAGGACTAGCGGGATAGGTAATGAGCAGTTCTTC. Its translation is CATRTSGIGNEQFF.

CDR3 sequence reads: CASSLGVLNTQYF. DNA of the CDR3: TGTGCCAGCAGTTTGGGCGTCCTCAATACGCAGTATTTT. This sequence joins TRBV28 and TRBJ2-3; D not certain. Per germline, CDR1 MDHEN and CDR2 SYDVKM. The CDR3 runs to 13 residues. Trimming cost V 3 bases and J 7 bases, with 11 bases left between them.

This clone has a handful of counts. The chain couples TRBV7-9 to TRBJ2-1, with 13 bases identical to TRBD2. Germline CDR1 SEHNR, CDR2 FQNEAQ (reference sequence). The junction had 11 bases not matched to a gene; V was cut back by 5 bases and J by 1 base. The CDR3 is made up of 19 amino acids. CDR3 in amino acids: CASSTMRTSGRRSYNEQFF. CDR3 nucleotides: TGTGCCAGCAGCACGATGAGGACTAGCGGGAGACGATCCTACAATGAGCAGTTCTTC.

The chain couples TRBV27 to TRBJ2-5; perhaps TRBD2 as D (5 bases). The germline V and J ends were trimmed by 5 bases and 4 bases, with 14 bases remaining between them. The CDR3 contains 14 residues. Per germline, CDR1 MNHEY and CDR2 SMNVEV (reference sequence). DNA for the CDR3: TGTGCCAGCAGTCCAAGACCCCGGGGAGAGACCCAGTACTTC. The encoded protein is CASSPRPRGETQYF.

The CDR3 region is CASSQVVGQADTEAFF. The CDR3 DNA follows: TGCGCCAGCAGCCAAGTAGTTGGGCAGGCCGACACTGAAGCTTTCTTT. The rearrangement joins TRBV4-3 to TRBJ1-1; D remains ambiguous. Between the trimmed V and J ends, which lost 1 base and 3 bases, there was a span of 15 bases. CDR1 and CDR2 (germline): LGHNA, YSLEER. The CDR3 runs to 16 residues.

This clone appeared a few times. The rearrangement links TRBV5-8 to TRBJ1-5; D remains ambiguous. Germline CDR1 SGHTS, CDR2 YDEGEE. This CDR3 is built from 14 residues. V dropped 1 base and J dropped 1 base, with 6 bases sitting between them. DNA of the CDR3: TGTGCCAGCAGCTTGAGCCTAAGCAATCAGCCCCAGCATTTT. It encodes CASSLSLSNQPQHF.

CDR3 amino acids: CASSFDRAGGNTIYF. Written as DNA, the CDR3 is TGTGCCAGCAGTTTTGACAGGGCGGGGGGAAACACCATATATTTT. The chain links TRBV28 to TRBJ1-3; 7 bases line up with TRBD1. V shed 3 bases, J shed 4 bases, and the junction held 6 bases outside the gene matches. The CDR3 has 15 residues. Germline values: CDR1 MDHEN, CDR2 SYDVKM.

The chain is built from TRBV5-1 and TRBJ1-3, with unresolved D. This CDR3 comprises 15 residues. The V gene's germline CDR1 is SGHRS and CDR2 YFSETQ. V was clipped by 0 bases and J by 0 bases, with 7 bases between them. The chain's CDR3 is CASSLALSSGNTIYF. The CDR3 DNA follows: TGCGCCAGCAGCTTGGCCCTAAGCTCTGGAAACACCATATATTTT. Using reference TRBV5-1 and TRBJ1-3 for the parts outside the CDR3, the full variable domain is KAGVTQTPRYLIKTRGQQVTLSCSPISGHRSVSWYQQTPGQGLQFLFEYFSETQRNKGNFPGRFSGRQFSNSRSEMNVSTLELGDSALYLCASSLALSSGNTIYFGEGSWLTVV.

The rearrangement uses TRBV5-1 and TRBJ1-5, with D perhaps TRBD1 (6 bases). Trimming shortened V by 1 base and J by 3 bases, and 11 bases separated the two germline ends. The germline V gene has CDR1 SGHRS and CDR2 YFSETQ. This CDR3 has 15 amino acids. CDR3 nucleotides: TGCGCCAGCAGCTTGTCCGGACAGTCCAATCAGCCCCAGCATTTT. Translation gives CASSLSGQSNQPQHF.

This clone was recorded once. The chain links TRBV7-9 to TRBJ1-3, with D perhaps matching TRBD1 (6 bases). CDR3 length equals 16 residues. V lost 5 bases and J 3 bases, leaving 17 bases between the germline ends. Germline CDR1 is SEHNR and CDR2 is FQNEAQ (reference sequence). CDR3 nucleotides: TGTGCCAGCAGCGTACAGGGACCCACGGGTGGAAACACCATATATTTT. This gives the protein CASSVQGPTGGNTIYF.

The chain recombines TRBV29-1 with TRBJ2-2, with 8 bases that match TRBD1. The CDR3 has 14 amino acids. V lost 4 bases, J lost 1 base, and 2 bases stayed unmatched. Germline V gives CDR1 SQVTM, CDR2 ANQGSEA. For the CDR3, the DNA is TGCAGCGTTGGCAGGGGGCAGAACACCGGGGAGCTGTTTTTT. As protein: CSVGRGQNTGELFF.

This chain uses TRBV7-2 with TRBJ2-5, with TRBD1 matching over 8 bases. J gave up 4 bases and V 0 bases, and 4 bases lay outside the gene matches. This CDR3 has 15 amino acids. Germline values: CDR1 SGHTA, CDR2 FQGNSA. The CDR3 sequence is CASSLAPDRGETQYF. CDR3 DNA sequence: TGTGCCAGCAGCTTAGCGCCCGACAGGGGAGAGACCCAGTACTTC.

V gene TRBV6-1 combines with J gene TRBJ1-1; TRBD1 agrees at 7 bases. Trimming at V came to 1 base and at J to 5 bases, leaving 4 bases not matched to a gene. Germline V gene data show CDR1 as MNHNS and CDR2 as SASEGT. This CDR3 region has 14 residues. CDR3 in DNA: TGTGCCAGCAGTGAAGTCGGCAGGGGGACTGAAGCTTTCTTT. Amino acid sequence: CASSEVGRGTEAFF.